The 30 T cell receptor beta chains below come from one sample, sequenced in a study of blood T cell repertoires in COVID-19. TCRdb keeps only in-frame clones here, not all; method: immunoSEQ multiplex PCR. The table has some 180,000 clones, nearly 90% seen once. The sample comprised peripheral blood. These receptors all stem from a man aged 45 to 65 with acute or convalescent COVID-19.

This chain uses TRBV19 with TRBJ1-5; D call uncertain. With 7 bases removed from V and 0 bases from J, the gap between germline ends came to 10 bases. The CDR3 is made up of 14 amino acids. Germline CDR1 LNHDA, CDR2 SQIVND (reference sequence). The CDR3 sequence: CASTRQVSNQPQHF. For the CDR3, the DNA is TGTGCCAGTACACGACAAGTTAGCAATCAGCCCCAGCATTTT.

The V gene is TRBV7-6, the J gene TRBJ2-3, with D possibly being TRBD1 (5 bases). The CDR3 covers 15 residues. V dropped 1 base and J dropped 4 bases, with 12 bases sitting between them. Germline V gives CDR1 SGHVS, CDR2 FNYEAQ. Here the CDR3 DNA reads TGTGCCAGCAGCTTAGTAGGGGTTGGGGCAGATACGCAGTATTTT. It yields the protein CASSLVGVGADTQYF. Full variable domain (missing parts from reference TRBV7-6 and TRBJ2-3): GAGVSQSPRYKVTKRGQDVALRCDPISGHVSLYWYRQALGQGPEFLTYFNYEAQQDKSGLPNDRFSAERPEGSISTLTIQRTEQRDSAMYRCASSLVGVGADTQYFGPGTRLTVL.

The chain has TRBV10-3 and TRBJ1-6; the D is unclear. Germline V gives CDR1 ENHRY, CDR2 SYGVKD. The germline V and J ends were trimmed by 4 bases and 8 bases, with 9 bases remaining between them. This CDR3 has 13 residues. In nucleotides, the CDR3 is TGTGCCATCAGTGGTGCACCAGATTCACCCCTCCACTTT. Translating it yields CAISGAPDSPLHF.

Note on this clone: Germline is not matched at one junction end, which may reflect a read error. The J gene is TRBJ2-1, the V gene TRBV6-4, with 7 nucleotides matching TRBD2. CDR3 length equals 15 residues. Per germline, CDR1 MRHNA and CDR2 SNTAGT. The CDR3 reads CASSGGLGSSNEQFF. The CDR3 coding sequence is TGTGCCAGCAGTGGCGGACTAGGTTCCTCCAATGAGCAGTTCTTC.

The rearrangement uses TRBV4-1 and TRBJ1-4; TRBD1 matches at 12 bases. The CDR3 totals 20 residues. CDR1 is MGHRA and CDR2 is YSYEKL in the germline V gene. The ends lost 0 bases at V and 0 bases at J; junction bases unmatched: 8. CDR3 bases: TGCGCCAGCAGCCAAGATGGGACAGGGGGCCCTTCTACAACTAATGAAAAACTGTTTTTT. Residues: CASSQDGTGGPSTTNEKLFF.

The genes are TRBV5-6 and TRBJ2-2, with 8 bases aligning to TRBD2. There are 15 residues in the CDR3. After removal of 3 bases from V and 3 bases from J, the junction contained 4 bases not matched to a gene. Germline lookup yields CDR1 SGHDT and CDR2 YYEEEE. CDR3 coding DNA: TGTGCCAGCAGCTCGGGACTAGTAGACACCGGGGAGCTGTTTTTT. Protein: CASSSGLVDTGELFF.

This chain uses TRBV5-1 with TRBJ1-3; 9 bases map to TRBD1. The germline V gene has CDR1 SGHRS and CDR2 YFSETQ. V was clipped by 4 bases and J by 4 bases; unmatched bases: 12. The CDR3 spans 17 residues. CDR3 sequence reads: CASSARPGTGIGNTIYF. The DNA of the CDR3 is TGCGCCAGCAGCGCACGTCCCGGGACAGGGATCGGAAACACCATATATTTT.

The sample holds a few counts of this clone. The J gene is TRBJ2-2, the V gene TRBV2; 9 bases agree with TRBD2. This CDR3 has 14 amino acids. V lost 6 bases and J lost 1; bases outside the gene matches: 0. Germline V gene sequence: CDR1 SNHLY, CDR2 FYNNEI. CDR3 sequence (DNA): TGTGCCAGCAGACTAGCGGGGAACACCGGGGAGCTGTTTTTT. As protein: CASRLAGNTGELFF.

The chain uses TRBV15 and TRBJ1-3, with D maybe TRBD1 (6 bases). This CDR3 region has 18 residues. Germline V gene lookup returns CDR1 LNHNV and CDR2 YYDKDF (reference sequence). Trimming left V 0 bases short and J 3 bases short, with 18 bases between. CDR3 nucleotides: TGTGCCACCAGCAGAGATGGGTCTACAGGGCTTTATGGAAACACCATATATTTT. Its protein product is CATSRDGSTGLYGNTIYF.

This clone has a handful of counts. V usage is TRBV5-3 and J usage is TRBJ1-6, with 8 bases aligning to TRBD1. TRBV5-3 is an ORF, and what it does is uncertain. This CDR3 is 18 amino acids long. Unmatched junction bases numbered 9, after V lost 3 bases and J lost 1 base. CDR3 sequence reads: CARSYLSDRVSYNSPLHF. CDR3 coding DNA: TGTGCCAGAAGCTACTTATCGGACAGGGTATCCTATAATTCACCCCTCCACTTT.

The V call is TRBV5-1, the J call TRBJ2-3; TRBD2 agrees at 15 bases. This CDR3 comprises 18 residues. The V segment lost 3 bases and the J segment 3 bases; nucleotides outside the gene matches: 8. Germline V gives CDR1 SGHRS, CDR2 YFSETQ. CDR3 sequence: CASSYRLGLAGGTDTQYF. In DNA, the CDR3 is TGCGCCAGCAGCTACCGACTGGGACTAGCGGGAGGTACAGATACGCAGTATTTT.

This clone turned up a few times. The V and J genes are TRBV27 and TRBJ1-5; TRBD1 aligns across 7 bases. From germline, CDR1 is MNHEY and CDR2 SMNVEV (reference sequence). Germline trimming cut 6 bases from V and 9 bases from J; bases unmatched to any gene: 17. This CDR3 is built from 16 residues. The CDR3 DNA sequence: TGTGCCAGCAGACCTAGCCTTCAGGGGGAGCGTGGGCCCCAGCATTTT. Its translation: CASRPSLQGERGPQHF.

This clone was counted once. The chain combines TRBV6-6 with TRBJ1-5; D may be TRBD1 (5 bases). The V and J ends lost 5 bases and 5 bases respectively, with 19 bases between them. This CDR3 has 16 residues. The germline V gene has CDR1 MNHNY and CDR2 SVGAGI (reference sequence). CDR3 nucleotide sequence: TGTGCCAGCAGTGGGCCAGGGCTCCAGGGCGATCAGCCCCAGCATTTT. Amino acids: CASSGPGLQGDQPQHF.

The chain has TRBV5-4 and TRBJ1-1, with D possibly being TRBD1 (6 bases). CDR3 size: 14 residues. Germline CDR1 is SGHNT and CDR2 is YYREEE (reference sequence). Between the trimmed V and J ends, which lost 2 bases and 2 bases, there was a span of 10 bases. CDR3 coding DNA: TGTGCCAGCAGCTTTGGGGGCGACAACACTGAAGCTTTCTTT. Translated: CASSFGGDNTEAFF.

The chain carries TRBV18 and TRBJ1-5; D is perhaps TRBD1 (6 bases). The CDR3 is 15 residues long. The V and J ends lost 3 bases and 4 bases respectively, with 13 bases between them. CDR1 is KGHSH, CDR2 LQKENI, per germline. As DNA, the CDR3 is TGTGCCAGCTCACCTAATCAGGGGAGAAATCAGCCCCAGCATTTT. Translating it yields CASSPNQGRNQPQHF.

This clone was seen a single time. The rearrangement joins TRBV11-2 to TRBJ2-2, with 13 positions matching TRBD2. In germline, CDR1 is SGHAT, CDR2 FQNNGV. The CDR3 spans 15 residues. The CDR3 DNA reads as TGTGTCGCGGGACTAGCGGGATTGAACACCGGGGAGCTGTTTTTT. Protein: CVAGLAGLNTGELFF.

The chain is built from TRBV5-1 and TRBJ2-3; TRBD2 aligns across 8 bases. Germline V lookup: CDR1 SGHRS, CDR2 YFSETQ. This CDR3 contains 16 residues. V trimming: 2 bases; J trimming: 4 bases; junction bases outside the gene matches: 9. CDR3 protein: CASSLPSGGGADTQYF. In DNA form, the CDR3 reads TGCGCCAGCAGCTTACCAAGCGGGGGCGGCGCAGATACGCAGTATTTT.

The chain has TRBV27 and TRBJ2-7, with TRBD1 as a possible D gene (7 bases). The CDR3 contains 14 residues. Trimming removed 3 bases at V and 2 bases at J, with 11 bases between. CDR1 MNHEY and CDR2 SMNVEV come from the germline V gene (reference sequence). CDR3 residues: CASSFSGGPYEQYF. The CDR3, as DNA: TGTGCCAGCAGTTTTTCAGGGGGGCCCTACGAGCAGTACTTC.

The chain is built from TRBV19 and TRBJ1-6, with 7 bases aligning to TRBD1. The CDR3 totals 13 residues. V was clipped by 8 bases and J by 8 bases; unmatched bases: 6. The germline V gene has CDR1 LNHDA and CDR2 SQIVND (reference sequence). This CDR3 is CASGVGGDSPLHF. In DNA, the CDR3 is TGTGCCAGTGGGGTAGGGGGCGATTCACCCCTCCACTTT.

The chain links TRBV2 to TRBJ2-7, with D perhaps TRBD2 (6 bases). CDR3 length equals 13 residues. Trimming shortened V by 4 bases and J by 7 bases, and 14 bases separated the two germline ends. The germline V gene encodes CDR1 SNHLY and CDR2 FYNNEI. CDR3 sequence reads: CASSGRAGGEQYV. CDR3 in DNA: TGTGCCAGCAGTGGGAGGGCAGGCGGAGAGCAGTACGTC.

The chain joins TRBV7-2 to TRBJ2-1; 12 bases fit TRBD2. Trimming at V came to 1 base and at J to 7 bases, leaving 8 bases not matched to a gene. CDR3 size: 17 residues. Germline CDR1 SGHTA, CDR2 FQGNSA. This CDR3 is CASSLVSSGGVINEQFF. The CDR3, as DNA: TGTGCCAGCAGCTTAGTTTCTAGCGGGGGGGTAATAAATGAGCAGTTCTTC. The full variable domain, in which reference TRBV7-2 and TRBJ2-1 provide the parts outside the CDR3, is GAGVSQSPSNKVTEKGKDVELRCDPISGHTALYWYRQSLGQGLEFLIYFQGNSAPDKSGLPSDRFSAERTGGSVSTLTIQRTQQEDSAVYLCASSLVSSGGVINEQFFGPGTRLTVL.

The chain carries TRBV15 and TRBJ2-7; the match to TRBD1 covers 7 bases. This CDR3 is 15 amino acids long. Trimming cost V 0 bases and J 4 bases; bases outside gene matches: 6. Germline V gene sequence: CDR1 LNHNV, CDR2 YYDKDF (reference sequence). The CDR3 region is CATSRDTGQSYEQYV. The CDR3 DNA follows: TGTGCCACCAGCAGAGATACGGGACAGTCTTACGAGCAGTACGTC.

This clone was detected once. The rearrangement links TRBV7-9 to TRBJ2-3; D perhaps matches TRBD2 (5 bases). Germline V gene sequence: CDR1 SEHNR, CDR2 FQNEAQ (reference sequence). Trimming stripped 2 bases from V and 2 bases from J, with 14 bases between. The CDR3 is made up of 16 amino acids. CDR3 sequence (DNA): TGTGCCAGCAGCTTAATGCGGGCCTCCCCCACAGATACGCAGTATTTT. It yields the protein CASSLMRASPTDTQYF.

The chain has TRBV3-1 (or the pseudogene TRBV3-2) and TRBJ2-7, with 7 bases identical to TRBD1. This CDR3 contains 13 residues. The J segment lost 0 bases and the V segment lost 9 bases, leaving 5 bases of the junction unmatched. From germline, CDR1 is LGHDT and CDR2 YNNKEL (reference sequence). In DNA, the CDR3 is TGTGCCAGGCCGACAGGGATCTCCTACGAGCAGTACGTC. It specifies CARPTGISYEQYV.

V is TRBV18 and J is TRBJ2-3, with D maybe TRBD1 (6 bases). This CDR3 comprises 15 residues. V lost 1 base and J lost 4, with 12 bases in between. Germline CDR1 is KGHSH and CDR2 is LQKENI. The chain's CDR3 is CASSPQLQGPDTQYF. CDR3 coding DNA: TGTGCCAGCTCACCACAACTACAGGGTCCAGATACGCAGTATTTT.

The CDR3 is CASSIGGTYQPQHF. CDR3 bases: TGTGCCAGTAGTATAGGCGGTACCTATCAGCCCCAGCATTTT. The chain joins TRBV19 to TRBJ1-5; D call uncertain. The CDR3 sequence is 14 residues long. The V gene's germline CDR1 is LNHDA and CDR2 SQIVND (reference sequence). Between the trimmed V and J ends, which lost 1 base and 5 bases, there was a span of 9 bases.

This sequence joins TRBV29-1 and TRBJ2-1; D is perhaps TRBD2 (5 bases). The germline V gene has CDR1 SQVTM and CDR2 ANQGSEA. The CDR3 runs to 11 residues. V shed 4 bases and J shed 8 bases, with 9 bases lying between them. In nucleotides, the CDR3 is TGCAGCGTTGGTGAGGGCCATGAGCAGTTCTTC. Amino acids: CSVGEGHEQFF.

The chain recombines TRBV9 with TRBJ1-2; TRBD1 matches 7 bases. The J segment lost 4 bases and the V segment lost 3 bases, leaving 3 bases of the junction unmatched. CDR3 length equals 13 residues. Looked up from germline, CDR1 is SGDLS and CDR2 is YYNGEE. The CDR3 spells CASSGQGVYGYTF. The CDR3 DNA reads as TGTGCCAGCAGCGGACAGGGCGTCTATGGCTACACCTTC.

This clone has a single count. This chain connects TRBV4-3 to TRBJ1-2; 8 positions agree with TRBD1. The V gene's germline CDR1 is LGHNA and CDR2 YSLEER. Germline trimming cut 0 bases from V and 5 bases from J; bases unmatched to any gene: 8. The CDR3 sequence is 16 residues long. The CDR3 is CASSQDRGQVRYGYTF. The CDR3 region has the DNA TGCGCCAGCAGCCAAGATAGGGGACAGGTCAGGTATGGCTACACCTTC.

CDR3 sequence (DNA): TGTGCCAGTAGCGCAACAGGGAGCACAGATACGCAGTATTTT. This codes for CASSATGSTDTQYF. The rearrangement joins TRBV19 to TRBJ2-3; D is possibly TRBD1 (6 bases). Germline CDR1 LNHDA, CDR2 SQIVND (reference sequence). V gave up 6 bases and J gave up 0 bases, with 10 bases separating them. The length of the CDR3 is 14 residues.